A single sample gave rise to the 30 T cell receptor beta chains below, sequenced in a study of blood T cell repertoires in COVID-19. Profiled with immunoSEQ multiplex PCR; TCRdb holds only in-frame clones, not every one. The data show roughly 25,000 clones, around 72% seen once. Material for sequencing was peripheral blood. Receptors were obtained from a woman of 80 years or more with acute or convalescent COVID-19.

The chain recombines TRBV29-1 with TRBJ2-7; maybe TRBD1 (8 bases). Germline values: CDR1 SQVTM, CDR2 ANQGSEA. With 6 bases removed from V and 4 bases from J, the gap between germline ends came to 13 bases. The CDR3 runs 12 residues. The CDR3 bases are TGCAGCGTCGACAGGGGAGGGTACGAGCAGTACTTC. Its protein is CSVDRGGYEQYF.

This chain joins TRBV7-9 and TRBJ1-5; 10 nucleotides line up with TRBD1. The length of the CDR3 is 15 residues. Germline CDR1 reads SEHNR; CDR2 reads FQNEAQ (reference sequence). J was trimmed by 6 bases and V by 5 bases; bases with no gene match: 7. The CDR3 loop is CASSAGQGHTQPQHF. CDR3 sequence (DNA): TGTGCCAGCAGCGCGGGACAGGGGCATACTCAGCCCCAGCATTTT.

J is TRBJ1-1 and V is TRBV6-5, with D maybe TRBD1 (5 bases). V gave up 7 bases and J gave up 1 base, with 16 bases separating them. Germline loops: CDR1 MNHEY, CDR2 SVGAGI. The CDR3 has 15 residues. CDR3 bases: TGTGCCAGCACGCCCAAGACAAGGGGGAACACTGAAGCTTTCTTT. This translates into CASTPKTRGNTEAFF.

The chain combines TRBV2 with TRBJ1-2, with D unclear. The length of the CDR3 is 14 residues. The V and J ends lost 5 bases and 5 bases respectively, with 15 bases between them. Per germline, CDR1 SNHLY and CDR2 FYNNEI. The chain's CDR3 is CASSTQVPAYGYTF. The CDR3 DNA follows: TGTGCCAGCAGTACCCAGGTTCCCGCATATGGCTACACCTTC.

The V call is TRBV6-5, the J call TRBJ1-2; 9 bases map to TRBD1. The CDR3 extends over 13 amino acids. After removal of 6 bases from V and 4 bases from J, the junction contained 3 bases not matched to a gene. CDR1 and CDR2 from the germline V gene are MNHEY and SVGAGI. The CDR3 region is CASRTGGSYGYTF. The CDR3 bases are TGTGCCAGCAGGACAGGGGGAAGCTATGGCTACACCTTC.

This clone has ten or more counts. The chain uses TRBV6-2 or TRBV6-3 and TRBJ2-1; possibly TRBD2 for D (5 bases). The CDR3 contains 14 residues. V lost 6 bases, J lost 4 bases, and 13 bases lay in between. CDR1 and CDR2 from the germline V gene are MNHEY and SVGEGT. CDR3 protein: CASSLEGLYNEQFF. CDR3 DNA sequence: TGTGCCAGCAGCTTAGAAGGACTTTACAATGAGCAGTTCTTC.

This chain connects TRBV10-2 to TRBJ2-5; D is perhaps TRBD2 (5 bases). Trimming removed 2 bases at V and 3 bases at J, with 7 bases between. Germline loops: CDR1 WSHSY, CDR2 SAAADI. CDR3 length: 13 residues. CDR3 region: CASSETEEETQYF. In DNA form, the CDR3 reads TGCGCCAGCAGTGAGACGGAGGAAGAGACCCAGTACTTC.

This chain uses TRBV28 with TRBJ1-2, with a tentative D call TRBD1 (5 bases). This CDR3 is built from 13 residues. CDR1 and CDR2 from the germline V gene are MDHEN and SYDVKM. V was trimmed by 4 bases and J by 4 bases, leaving 10 bases between them. The CDR3 region is CASSSTDSYGYTF. The DNA of the CDR3 is TGTGCCAGCAGTTCGACAGATTCCTATGGCTACACCTTC.

The gene calls are TRBV3-1 (or the pseudogene TRBV3-2) and TRBJ2-7; D possibly corresponds to TRBD2 (5 bases). The germline V gene encodes CDR1 LGHDT and CDR2 YNNKEL (reference sequence). The CDR3 sequence is 14 residues long. V lost 4 bases and J lost 2, with 12 bases in between. The CDR3 coding sequence is TGTGCCAGCAGCCCTTCGGAGCGGCCCTACGAGCAGTACTTC. Its protein is CASSPSERPYEQYF.

The chain has TRBV7-8 and TRBJ2-7; 7 bases line up with TRBD2. The J segment lost 2 bases and the V segment lost 4 bases, leaving 2 bases of the junction unmatched. CDR3 length: 13 amino acids. The germline gives CDR1 SGHVS, CDR2 FQNEAQ. In DNA, the CDR3 is TGTGCCAGCAGCTCTAGCGGCCCCTACGAGCAGTACTTC. This codes for CASSSSGPYEQYF.

The gene calls are TRBV5-6 and TRBJ2-3; TRBD2 matches at 11 bases. Germline loops: CDR1 SGHDT, CDR2 YYEEEE. Germline trimming cut 1 base from V and 4 bases from J; bases unmatched to any gene: 11. The CDR3 contains 18 residues. CDR3 in amino acids: CASSLKLAGEGVADTQYF. For the CDR3, the DNA is TGTGCCAGCAGCTTGAAACTAGCGGGAGAGGGGGTAGCAGATACGCAGTATTTT.

This clone has more than one count but fewer than ten. Distinct nucleotide sequences in the sample also encode this CDR3. V and J are TRBV2 and TRBJ1-5, with 7 bases lining up with TRBD1. This CDR3 is built from 14 residues. Germline V gives CDR1 SNHLY, CDR2 FYNNEI. The trim removed 6 bases at V and 1 base at J, leaving 3 bases unmatched. The chain's CDR3 is CASRTGLSNQPQHF. The DNA for the CDR3 is TGTGCCAGCAGGACAGGGTTAAGCAATCAGCCCCAGCATTTT.

This clone was detected only once. This chain joins TRBV12-3 or TRBV12-4 and TRBJ1-3, with D unclear. The V gene lost 3 bases and the J gene lost 8 bases, with 2 bases spanning the gap. The CDR3 has 10 residues. The CDR3 spells CASSFDTIYF. CDR3 sequence (DNA): TGTGCCAGCAGTTTCGACACCATATATTTT.

This chain links TRBV5-1 with TRBJ2-1, with D unclear. Trimming stripped 0 bases from V and 6 bases from J, with 4 bases between. Germline CDR1 SGHRS, CDR2 YFSETQ. The CDR3 has 12 residues. The CDR3 loop is CASSLGLNEQFF. The CDR3 DNA sequence: TGCGCCAGCAGCTTGGGGCTCAATGAGCAGTTCTTC.

V gene TRBV7-2 combines with J gene TRBJ2-1, with D possibly being TRBD2 (6 bases). The CDR3 loop spans 21 amino acids. Germline V gives CDR1 SGHTA, CDR2 FQGNSA. V was trimmed by 0 bases and J by 0 bases, leaving 24 bases between them. The DNA for the CDR3 is TGTGCCAGCAGCTTAGCTCTAAGGGGCGGGAACCTCCCTAGCTCCTACAATGAGCAGTTCTTC. This sequence encodes CASSLALRGGNLPSSYNEQFF. Based on the CDR3 plus reference TRBV7-2 and TRBJ2-1, the full variable domain is GAGVSQSPSNKVTEKGKDVELRCDPISGHTALYWYRQSLGQGLEFLIYFQGNSAPDKSGLPSDRFSAERTGGSVSTLTIQRTQQEDSAVYLCASSLALRGGNLPSSYNEQFFGPGTRLTVL.

This rearrangement joins TRBV19 to TRBJ1-1; maybe TRBD1 (6 bases). CDR1 and CDR2 from the germline V gene are LNHDA and SQIVND (reference sequence). Trimming shortened V by 6 bases and J by 5 bases, and 13 bases separated the two germline ends. This CDR3 contains 13 residues. The DNA for the CDR3 is TGTGCCAGTAGCAAACTCAGGGGTACTGAAGCTTTCTTT. It codes for CASSKLRGTEAFF.

About this clone itself: Additional DNA sequences in this sample encode the identical CDR3. The V call is TRBV14, the J call TRBJ1-2; D gene ambiguous. The germline V and J ends were trimmed by 1 base and 4 bases, with 16 bases remaining between them. The V gene's germline CDR1 is SGHDN and CDR2 FVKESK. This CDR3 has 16 amino acids. The CDR3, as DNA: TGTGCCAGCAGCCAAGGTTCCAGCGCCGGGGTCTATGGCTACACCTTC. Its translation is CASSQGSSAGVYGYTF.

The chain combines TRBV6-2 or TRBV6-3 with TRBJ2-7; TRBD2 agrees at 7 bases. V dropped 2 bases and J dropped 7; count of bases not matched to a gene: 17. This CDR3 has 17 amino acids. Germline V gene sequence: CDR1 MNHEY, CDR2 SVGEGT. The CDR3 reads CASSYSPRSGDRREQYF. The CDR3 DNA sequence: TGTGCCAGCAGTTACAGCCCCCGGAGCGGGGATAGGCGGGAGCAGTACTTC.

In its sample, this clone was seen once. The genes are TRBV9 and TRBJ1-5, with D possibly TRBD1 on 6 matching bases. The germline CDR1 and CDR2 sequences are SGDLS and YYNGEE. The CDR3 is made up of 14 amino acids. The ends were cut back, 4 bases at V and 9 bases at J, with 17 bases in the middle. This CDR3 reads CASSFTQQGGPQHF. CDR3 nucleotide sequence: TGTGCCAGCAGCTTTACCCAACAGGGCGGGCCCCAGCATTTT.

This clone was detected a few times. The chain carries TRBV3-1 (or the pseudogene TRBV3-2) and TRBJ2-7; D not certain. Trimming removed 2 bases from V and 6 bases from J, with 5 bases in between. CDR1 is LGHDT, CDR2 YNNKEL, per germline (reference sequence). This CDR3 comprises 11 residues. For the CDR3, the DNA is TGTGCCAGCAGCCAACTCTCCGAGCAGTACTTC. Translated: CASSQLSEQYF.

This clone was recorded a few times. The chain has TRBV27 and TRBJ2-6, with a tentative D call TRBD2 (7 bases). Germline assignment: CDR1 MNHEY and CDR2 SMNVEV (reference sequence). The CDR3 loop spans 16 amino acids. The V end lost 7 bases, the J end lost 4 bases, and 17 bases lay between the germline ends. The CDR3 region has the DNA TGTGCCAGCACCCCATCGGGGGGCTACGGGGCCAACGTCCTGACTTTC. Its protein product is CASTPSGGYGANVLTF.

This clone was seen a single time. J is TRBJ1-1 and V is TRBV3-1 (or the pseudogene TRBV3-2); 8 nucleotides match TRBD1. CDR1 is LGHDT and CDR2 is YNNKEL in the germline V gene (reference sequence). The CDR3 spans 14 residues. Germline trimming cut 2 bases from V and 8 bases from J; bases unmatched to any gene: 7. For the CDR3, the DNA is TGTGCCAGCAGCCAAACCCCGTCAGGGGGCGAAGCTTTCTTT. Protein sequence: CASSQTPSGGEAFF.

V gene TRBV5-1 combines with J gene TRBJ2-1, with a tentative D call TRBD2 (6 bases). This CDR3 region has 15 residues. Germline CDR1 reads SGHRS; CDR2 reads YFSETQ. Trimming left V 1 base short and J 0 bases short, with 8 bases between. The CDR3 is CASSLRESSYNEQFF. CDR3 DNA: TGCGCCAGCAGCTTGCGGGAGAGCTCCTACAATGAGCAGTTCTTC.

The rearrangement links TRBV6-5 to TRBJ1-4, with TRBD1 identical over 7 bases. The CDR3 loop spans 15 amino acids. The trim removed 6 bases at V and 4 bases at J, leaving 8 bases unmatched. Looked up from germline, CDR1 is MNHEY and CDR2 is SVGAGI. This CDR3 reads CASRPDRDRNEKLFF. The DNA for the CDR3 is TGTGCCAGCAGACCCGACAGGGACCGTAATGAAAAACTGTTTTTT.

This clone was observed once. This chain links TRBV5-1 with TRBJ2-6; 8 nucleotides agree with TRBD1. The CDR3 extends over 19 amino acids. Trimming removed 4 bases from V and 3 bases from J; junction bases left unmatched: 15. Germline assignment: CDR1 SGHRS and CDR2 YFSETQ. The CDR3 DNA reads TGCGCCAGCAGCCCGCGGACAGGGTCTCTGGTAGTTGGGGCCAACGTCCTGACTTTC. The encoded protein is CASSPRTGSLVVGANVLTF.

The chain combines TRBV24-1 with TRBJ1-2; 7 positions match TRBD1. V lost 4 bases and J lost 7; bases outside the gene matches: 2. The CDR3 is 12 residues long. CDR1 and CDR2 from the germline V gene are KGHDR and SFDVKD. CDR3 residues: CATSEYRGGYTF. DNA of the CDR3: TGTGCCACCAGTGAATACAGGGGTGGCTACACCTTC.

The CDR3 loop is CAWSARGTVSGNTIYF. The CDR3 DNA is TGTGCCTGGAGTGCACGGGGGACAGTGAGCGGAAACACCATATATTTT. This chain uses TRBV30 with TRBJ1-3; 7 nucleotides line up with TRBD1. The length of the CDR3 is 16 residues. Germline CDR1 reads GTSNPN; CDR2 reads SVGIG (reference sequence). The junction had 10 bases not matched to a gene; V was cut back by 1 base and J by 4 bases.

V is TRBV29-1 and J is TRBJ1-1; 7 bases are shared with TRBD1. V gave up 6 bases and J gave up 3 bases; unmatched junction bases: 4. The CDR3 consists of 12 residues. The germline V gene has CDR1 SQVTM and CDR2 ANQGSEA. CDR3 amino acids: CSVEQGHTEAFF. In DNA form, the CDR3 reads TGCAGCGTAGAACAGGGGCACACTGAAGCTTTCTTT.

The CDR3 DNA is TGTGCCAGCAGCTTCCTGACAGGCTCGAATGGTAATTCACCCCTCCACTTT. It codes for CASSFLTGSNGNSPLHF. The V gene is TRBV7-8, the J gene TRBJ1-6, with D possibly matching TRBD1 (6 bases). The ends were cut back, 3 bases at V and 6 bases at J, with 18 bases in the middle. CDR1 and CDR2 from the germline V gene are SGHVS and FQNEAQ. The CDR3 is made up of 17 amino acids.

This clone was found a few times. The V call is TRBV10-3, the J call TRBJ2-7; D gene unclear. Trimming cost V 5 bases and J 5 bases, with 7 bases left between them. Looked up from germline, CDR1 is ENHRY and CDR2 is SYGVKD. The CDR3 has 11 residues. In nucleotides, the CDR3 is TGTGCCATCAGTCGCCCTAACGAGCAGTACTTC. This gives the protein CAISRPNEQYF.